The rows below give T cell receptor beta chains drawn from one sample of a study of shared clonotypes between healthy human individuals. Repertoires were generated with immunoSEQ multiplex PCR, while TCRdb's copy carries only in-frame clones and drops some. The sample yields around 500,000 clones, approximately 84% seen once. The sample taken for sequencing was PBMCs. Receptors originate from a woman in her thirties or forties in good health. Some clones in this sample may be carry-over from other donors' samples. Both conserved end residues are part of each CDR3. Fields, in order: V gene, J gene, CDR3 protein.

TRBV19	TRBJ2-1	CASSLRAGVSPNEQFF
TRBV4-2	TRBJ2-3	CASSREKAAGTDTQYF
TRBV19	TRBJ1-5	CASSIGGQGSEPQHF
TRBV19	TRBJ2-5	CASSLEASDFETQYF
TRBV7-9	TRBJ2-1	CASSLLQGYEQFF
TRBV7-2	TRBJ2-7	CASSSSSSYEQYF
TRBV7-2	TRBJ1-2	CASSFDDNYGYTF
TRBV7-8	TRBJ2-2	CASSFRRGLGTGELFF
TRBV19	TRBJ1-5	CASSPGAGFSNQPQHF
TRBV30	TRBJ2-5	CAWTRTGKETQYF
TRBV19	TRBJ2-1	CASSPQRRSYNEQFF
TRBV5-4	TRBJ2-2	CASSSDRLYTGELFF
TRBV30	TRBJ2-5	CAWGLSSGRAWWRETQYF
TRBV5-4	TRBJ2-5	CASSLSTGTSGRGETQYF
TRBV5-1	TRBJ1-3	CASSLEASNRGGNTIYF
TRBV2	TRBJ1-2	CASSERDRGLYTF
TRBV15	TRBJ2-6	CATSSAGTSSSGANVLTF
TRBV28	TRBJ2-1	CATLFRRVALRGEQFF
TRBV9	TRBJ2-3	CASSSGTFLTDTQYF
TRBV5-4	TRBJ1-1	CASRPAGTLKNTEAFF
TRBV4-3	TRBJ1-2	CASSQVGDPYYGYTF
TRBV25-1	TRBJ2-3	CASSEWSGAGGTDTQYF
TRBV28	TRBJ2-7	CASSFGVDGEQYF
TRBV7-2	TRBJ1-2	CASSLGTGGLYYGYTF
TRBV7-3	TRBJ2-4	CASSRGQGNIQYF
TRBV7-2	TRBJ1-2	CASSLVPENYGYTF
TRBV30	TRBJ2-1	CAWTDSGAGSYNEQFF
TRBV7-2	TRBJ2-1	CASLSGRAGDEQFF
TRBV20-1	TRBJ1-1	CSASGVEAFF
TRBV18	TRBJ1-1	CASSPQGAVTEAFF
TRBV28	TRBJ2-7	CASTNYGYEQYF
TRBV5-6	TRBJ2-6	CASRTGPFTSRSGANVLTF